These 17 T cell receptor beta chains came from one sample sequenced in a study of blood T cell repertoires in COVID-19. The data were produced by immunoSEQ multiplex PCR, yet TCRdb's version contains in-frame clones alone and is incomplete. The data show roughly 360,000 clones, around four fifths seen once. The sample comprised PBMCs or T cells enriched from blood (not recorded which). The receptor set was obtained from a woman in her forties or fifties who had recovered from COVID-19.

This clone was detected only once. The chain carries TRBV5-6 and TRBJ1-2; D unresolved. The CDR3 covers 12 residues. In germline, CDR1 is SGHDT, CDR2 YYEEEE. V was shortened by 2 bases and J by 7 bases, with 9 bases between the two germline ends. CDR3 in DNA: TGTGCCAGCAGCTTATATGCGGCTGGCTACACCTTC. Translation: CASSLYAAGYTF.

CDR3 region: CASSLESLTHRTLSYEQYF. CDR3 coding DNA: TGTGCCAGCAGCTTAGAATCGCTGACTCACAGGACCCTCTCCTACGAGCAGTACTTC. The chain links TRBV11-2 to TRBJ2-7, with D possibly being TRBD1 (5 bases). V was clipped by 0 bases and J by 0 bases, with 21 bases between them. The germline gives CDR1 SGHAT, CDR2 FQNNGV. The CDR3 length is 19 residues.

The chain employs TRBV7-9 and TRBJ2-5; perhaps TRBD2 as D (5 bases). The germline V and J ends were trimmed by 5 bases and 5 bases, with 9 bases remaining between them. CDR3 length: 12 amino acids. Germline CDR1 reads SEHNR; CDR2 reads FQNEAQ (reference sequence). CDR3 protein: CASSVRGETQYF. The CDR3 nucleotides read TGTGCCAGCAGCGTTAGAGGGGAGACCCAGTACTTC.

This chain links TRBV5-6 with TRBJ2-6; D is undetermined. V lost 0 bases and J 2 bases, leaving 6 bases between the germline ends. There are 15 residues in the CDR3. Germline CDR1 SGHDT, CDR2 YYEEEE. This chain's CDR3 is CASSLGVTGANVLTF. DNA for the CDR3: TGTGCCAGCAGCTTGGGTGTTACTGGGGCCAACGTCCTGACTTTC.

This chain uses TRBV6-2 or TRBV6-3 with TRBJ2-7, with 8 bases matching TRBD2. Germline V CDR1 and CDR2: MNHEY, SVGEGT. This CDR3 comprises 16 residues. After removal of 0 bases from V and 0 bases from J, the junction contained 4 bases not matched to a gene. CDR3 coding DNA: TGTGCCAGCAGTTACTCCCGGCTAGCGGGCTCCTACGAGCAGTACTTC. This codes for CASSYSRLAGSYEQYF.

The gene calls are TRBV7-2 and TRBJ2-3; possible D gene TRBD1, 6 bases. Deletions cut 0 bases from V and 1 base from J, with 8 bases between. The CDR3 contains 15 residues. The germline gives CDR1 SGHTA, CDR2 FQGNSA. CDR3 loop: CASSLARTGTDTQYF. The CDR3 DNA reads TGTGCCAGCAGCTTAGCGAGGACAGGCACAGATACGCAGTATTTT.

This rearrangement joins TRBV7-8 to TRBJ2-5; a possible D gene is TRBD2 (5 bases). The V end was cut by 2 bases, the J end by 5 bases, with 12 bases between. Germline V gene data show CDR1 as SGHVS and CDR2 as FQNEAQ. This CDR3 comprises 14 residues. DNA of the CDR3: TGTGCCAGCAGCTTACCGGGGTTGCAGGAGACCCAGTACTTC. Amino acids: CASSLPGLQETQYF.

CDR3 residues: CASSRILQGAGANVLTF. The CDR3 DNA is TGTGCCAGCAGCCGAATTCTACAGGGGGCTGGGGCCAACGTCCTGACTTTC. The gene calls are TRBV2 and TRBJ2-6; the match to TRBD1 covers 8 bases. This CDR3 is 17 amino acids long. V lost 6 bases and J lost 2; bases outside the gene matches: 9. Looked up from germline, CDR1 is SNHLY and CDR2 is FYNNEI.

The J gene is TRBJ2-3, the V gene TRBV7-9; no clear D gene. Trimming removed 4 bases at V and 0 bases at J, with 17 bases between. The CDR3 spans 17 residues. Looked up from germline, CDR1 is SEHNR and CDR2 is FQNEAQ (reference sequence). The CDR3 DNA follows: TGTGCCAGCAGCTCCACTATAGCCACCCGTAGCACAGATACGCAGTATTTT. Translation: CASSSTIATRSTDTQYF.

This clone has just one count. The chain has TRBV5-6 and TRBJ1-1; perhaps TRBD1 as D (5 bases). V lost 0 bases and J 3 bases, leaving 12 bases between the germline ends. Germline V gene sequence: CDR1 SGHDT, CDR2 YYEEEE. The CDR3 contains 15 residues. In nucleotides, the CDR3 is TGTGCCAGCAGCTTGGAGGTGGGAGGGGACACTGAAGCTTTCTTT. Translating it yields CASSLEVGGDTEAFF.

The chain employs TRBV7-2 and TRBJ2-3; 7 nucleotides match TRBD2. This CDR3 has 16 residues. V lost 5 bases to trimming and J lost 0 bases; unmatched junction nucleotides: 8. The germline CDR1 and CDR2 sequences are SGHTA and FQGNSA. For the CDR3, the DNA is TGTGCCAGCAGCCCAGGAAGCGGGGTTAGCACAGATACGCAGTATTTT. It codes for CASSPGSGVSTDTQYF. Using reference TRBV7-2 and TRBJ2-3 for the parts outside the CDR3, the full variable domain is GAGVSQSPSNKVTEKGKDVELRCDPISGHTALYWYRQSLGQGLEFLIYFQGNSAPDKSGLPSDRFSAERTGGSVSTLTIQRTQQEDSAVYLCASSPGSGVSTDTQYFGPGTRLTVL.

The gene calls are TRBV5-1 and TRBJ1-2; 9 positions match TRBD1. Trimming removed 0 bases from V and 10 bases from J; junction bases left unmatched: 7. The CDR3 is 14 amino acids. CDR1 and CDR2 (germline): SGHRS, YFSETQ. The CDR3 region has the DNA TGCGCCAGCAGCTTGGGCTCCGGGACAGGGCCCTACACCTTC. Its protein product is CASSLGSGTGPYTF.

This chain joins TRBV5-1 and TRBJ2-3; a weak D match, TRBD1 (6 bases). Trimming stripped 0 bases from V and 0 bases from J, with 8 bases between. The germline V gene has CDR1 SGHRS and CDR2 YFSETQ. This CDR3 comprises 15 residues. The CDR3 sequence: CASSLAGGSTDTQYF. CDR3 bases: TGCGCCAGCAGCTTGGCTGGGGGCAGCACAGATACGCAGTATTTT.

The J gene is TRBJ1-1, the V gene TRBV11-3; 8 positions match TRBD1. The V gene's germline CDR1 is SGHNT and CDR2 YENEEA. This CDR3 contains 18 residues. J gave up 0 bases and V 5 bases, and 14 bases lay outside the gene matches. CDR3 bases: TGTGCCAGCAGCCCCTGGGACAGGCGAAAAGGGCTGAACACTGAAGCTTTCTTT. Amino acid sequence: CASSPWDRRKGLNTEAFF.

The chain has TRBV5-4 and TRBJ1-1; TRBD1 agrees at 7 bases. The germline V gene has CDR1 SGHNT and CDR2 YYREEE (reference sequence). This CDR3 is built from 15 residues. Trimming at V came to 3 bases and at J to 0 bases, leaving 5 bases not matched to a gene. This CDR3 reads CASSSRRGLNTEAFF. DNA of the CDR3: TGTGCCAGCAGCTCAAGGAGGGGGCTGAACACTGAAGCTTTCTTT.

This clone was counted a single time. The chain links TRBV3-1 (or the pseudogene TRBV3-2) to TRBJ1-2; D is unresolved. Per the germline V gene, CDR1 is LGHDT and CDR2 is YNNKEL (reference sequence). This CDR3 spans 13 amino acids. V was cut by 0 bases and J by 8 bases, with 10 bases left in between. The CDR3 region has the DNA TGTGCCAGCAGCCAAGAAAATGCGGGCGGCTACACCTTC. Encoded protein: CASSQENAGGYTF.

The chain couples TRBV30 to TRBJ1-2, with TRBD1 as a possible D gene (6 bases). Germline V gene data show CDR1 as GTSNPN and CDR2 as SVGIG (reference sequence). The V end lost 4 bases, the J end lost 8 bases, and 14 bases lay between the germline ends. The CDR3 contains 12 residues. The CDR3 region has the DNA TGTGCCTGGAATGTGAGGGGGGGCGGCTACACCTTC. Its translation: CAWNVRGGGYTF.